This TCR beta chain was captured in a study of blood T cell repertoires in COVID-19. The wider study: Acute-phase and convalescent COVID-19 samples originated in the United States, Italy and Spain.

This CDR3 region has 23 residues. Germline values: CDR1 KGHDR, CDR2 SFDVKD. The V segment lost 0 bases and the J segment 2 bases; nucleotides outside the gene matches: 20. This table comes from immunoSEQ multiplex PCR, and its TCRdb copy is limited to in-frame clones, with some not included. The table has some 110,000 clones, roughly 83% seen once. This TCR was sampled from a woman between 65 and 79 years old with acute or convalescent COVID-19. The chain uses TRBV24-1 and TRBJ2-7; 14 nucleotides match TRBD2. Sequenced sample: peripheral blood. Here the CDR3 reads CATSDLPGQGLTSGRGDTYEQYF. The CDR3 coding sequence is TGTGCCACCAGTGATTTGCCGGGACAGGGGTTGACTAGCGGGAGGGGGGACACCTACGAGCAGTACTTC.